The clone carrying this T cell receptor (beta chain) was seen more than once but under ten times. The sample is drawn from a study of blood T cell repertoires in COVID-19. Study-wide background: Donors in the United States, Italy and Spain gave samples during acute or convalescent COVID-19.

The method was immunoSEQ multiplex PCR; TCRdb's version includes in-frame clones alone and lacks a portion of them. The table has about 94,000 clones, roughly 80% seen once; the top ten hold around 20%. The germline V gene encodes CDR1 MDHEN and CDR2 SYDVKM. The CDR3 spans 12 residues. V was cut by 7 bases and J by 2 bases, with 3 bases left in between. This sequence joins TRBV28 and TRBJ2-6; no firm D call. Sequenced material: peripheral blood. The origin of this receptor is a human donor in a cohort sampled during active COVID-19. The CDR3 DNA follows: TGTGCCAGCACCGCTGGGGCCAACGTCCTGACTTTC. This codes for CASTAGANVLTF. Full variable domain (rest looked up from reference TRBV28 and TRBJ2-6): DVKVTQSSRYLVKRTGEKVFLECVQDMDHENMFWYRQDPGLGLRLIYFSYDVKMKEKGDIPEGYSVSREKKERFSLILESASTNQTSMYLCASTAGANVLTFGAGSRLTVL.